The T cell receptor beta chain under discussion was sequenced for a study of breast tumors, draining lymph nodes, adjacent tissues. Broader study findings: Tumor repertoires ranked between lymph nodes and nontumor tissue in diversity, with V and J gene preferences. Luminal-like breast cancer showed significantly higher tumor–nontumor repertoire similarity than basal-like.

About this clonotype itself: Its antigen remains unidentified.

TCRdb independently ran MiXCR on the multiplex PCR reads; one entry per CDR3 protein. The sample carries about 8,300 distinct CDR3 sequences, around 70% recorded once. V shed 0 bases, J shed 6 bases, and the junction held 0 bases outside the gene matches. This CDR3 spans 13 amino acids. Germline assignment: CDR1 SGHTA and CDR2 FQGTGA. Source material: tumor-adjacent breast tissue. V and J are TRBV7-3 and TRBJ2-7; TRBD2 aligns across 9 bases. The receptor was derived from a female donor with breast cancer. Some clones in this sample may be carry-over from other donors' samples. CDR3 amino acids: CASSLTSGSEQYF. CDR3 nucleotides: TGTGCCAGCAGCTTAACTAGCGGGAGCGAGCAGTACTTC. The variable domain in full, completed from reference TRBV7-3 and TRBJ2-7, reads GAGVSQTPSNKVTEKGKYVELRCDPISGHTALYWYRQSLGQGPEFLIYFQGTGAADDSGLPNDRFFAVRPEGSVSTLKIQRTERGDSAVYLCASSLTSGSEQYFGPGTRLTVT.